This TCR beta chain emerged from a study of shared clonotypes between healthy human individuals. As defined, naive CD8 cells were CD45RO-negative and positively selected for CCR7, with terminally differentiated effector memory CD45RA+ cells excluded. The repertoire was sequenced with immunoSEQ multiplex PCR; TCRdb's copy has only in-frame clones and lacks some. The sample consists of some 2.1 million clones, about 95% of them appearing once. The study's findings and limits: The naive CD4 repertoires of several donors were compared, and 5% to 6.5% of clonotypes were shared. Larger estimated richness was generally seen in naive subsets than in memory subsets. Sampling involved blood alone; tissue repertoires likely differ.

As for this clone: What it binds is unknown.

The clonotype originates from a man aged 18 to 35 in good health. Sequencing used naive CD8+ T cells sorted from blood.

The DNA of the CDR3 is TGTGCCAGCACTTGGGCGGGGGCCGCGTACTACGAGCAGTACTTC. This encodes CASTWAGAAYYEQYF. The V and J genes are TRBV5-4 and TRBJ2-7, with D possibly being TRBD2 (7 bases). V lost 6 bases, J lost 3 bases, and 19 bases lay in between. The CDR3 has 15 residues. Germline assignment: CDR1 SGHNT and CDR2 YYREEE (reference sequence).